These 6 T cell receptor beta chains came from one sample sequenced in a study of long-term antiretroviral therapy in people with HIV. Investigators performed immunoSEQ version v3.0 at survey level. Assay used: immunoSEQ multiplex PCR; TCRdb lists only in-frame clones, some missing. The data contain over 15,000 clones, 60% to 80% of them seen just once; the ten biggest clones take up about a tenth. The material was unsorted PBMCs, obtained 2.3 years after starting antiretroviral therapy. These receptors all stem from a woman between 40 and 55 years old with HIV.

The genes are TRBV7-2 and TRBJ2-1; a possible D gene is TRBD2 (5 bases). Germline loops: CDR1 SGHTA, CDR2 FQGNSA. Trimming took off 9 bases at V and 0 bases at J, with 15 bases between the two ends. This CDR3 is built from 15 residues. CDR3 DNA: TGTGCCAGTAGCGCCCTAGCCCTCTCCTACAATGAGCAGTTCTTC. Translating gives CASSALALSYNEQFF. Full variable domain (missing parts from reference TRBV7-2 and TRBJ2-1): GAGVSQSPSNKVTEKGKDVELRCDPISGHTALYWYRQSLGQGLEFLIYFQGNSAPDKSGLPSDRFSAERTGGSVSTLTIQRTQQEDSAVYLCASSALALSYNEQFFGPGTRLTVL.

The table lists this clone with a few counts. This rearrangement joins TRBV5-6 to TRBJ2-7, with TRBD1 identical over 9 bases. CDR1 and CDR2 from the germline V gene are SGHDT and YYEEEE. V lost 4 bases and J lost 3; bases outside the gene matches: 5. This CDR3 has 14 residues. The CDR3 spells CASSRRDRDYEQYF. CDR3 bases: TGTGCCAGCAGCCGCCGGGACAGGGACTACGAGCAGTACTTC.

The CDR3 coding sequence is TGTGCCAGCAGCAAGGACGGCCCCAGCTCCTACAATGAGCAGTTCTTC. This encodes CASSKDGPSSYNEQFF. V gene TRBV5-5 combines with J gene TRBJ2-1; unclear D gene. This CDR3 has 16 residues. Germline CDR1 and CDR2: SGHKS and YYEKEE (reference sequence). Trimming shortened V by 4 bases and J by 0 bases, and 14 bases separated the two germline ends. The full variable domain, in which reference TRBV5-5 and TRBJ2-1 provide the parts outside the CDR3, is DAGVTQSPTHLIKTRGQQVTLRCSPISGHKSVSWYQQVLGQGPQFIFQYYEKEERGRGNFPDRFSARQFPNYSSELNVNALLLGDSALYLCASSKDGPSSYNEQFFGPGTRLTVL.

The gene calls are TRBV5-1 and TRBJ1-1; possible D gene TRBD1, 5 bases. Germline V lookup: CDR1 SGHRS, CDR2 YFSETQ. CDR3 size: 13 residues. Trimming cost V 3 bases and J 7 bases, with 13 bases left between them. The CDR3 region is CASSSLSGHEAFF. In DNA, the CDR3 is TGCGCCAGCAGCTCCTTATCAGGGCATGAAGCTTTCTTT.

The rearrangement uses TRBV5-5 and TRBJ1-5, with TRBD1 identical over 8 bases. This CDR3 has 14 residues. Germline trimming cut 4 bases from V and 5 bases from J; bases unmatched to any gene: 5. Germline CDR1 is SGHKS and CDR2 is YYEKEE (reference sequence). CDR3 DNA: TGTGCCAGCAGCCTCCCAGGGGGCCATCAGCCCCAGCATTTT. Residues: CASSLPGGHQPQHF.

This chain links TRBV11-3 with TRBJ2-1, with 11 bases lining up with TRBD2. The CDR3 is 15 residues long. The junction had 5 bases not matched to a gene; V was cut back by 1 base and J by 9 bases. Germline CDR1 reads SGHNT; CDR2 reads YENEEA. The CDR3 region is CASSLVSGGAGEQFF. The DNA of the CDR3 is TGTGCCAGCAGCTTAGTTAGCGGGGGGGCAGGTGAGCAGTTCTTC. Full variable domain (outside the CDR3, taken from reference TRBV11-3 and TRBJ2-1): EAGVVQSPRYKIIEKKQPVAFWCNPISGHNTLYWYLQNLGQGPELLIRYENEEAVDDSQLPKDRFSAERLKGVDSTLKIQPAELGDSAVYLCASSLVSGGAGEQFFGPGTRLTVL.